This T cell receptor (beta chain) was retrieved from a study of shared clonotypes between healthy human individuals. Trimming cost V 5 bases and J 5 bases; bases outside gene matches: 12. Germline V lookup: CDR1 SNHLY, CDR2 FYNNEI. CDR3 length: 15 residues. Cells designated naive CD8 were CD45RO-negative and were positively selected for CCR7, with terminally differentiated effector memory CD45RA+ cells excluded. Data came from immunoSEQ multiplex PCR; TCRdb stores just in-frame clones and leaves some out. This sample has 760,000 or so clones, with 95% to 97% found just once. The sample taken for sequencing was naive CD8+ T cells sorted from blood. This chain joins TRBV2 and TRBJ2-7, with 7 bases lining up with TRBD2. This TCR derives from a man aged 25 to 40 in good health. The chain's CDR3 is CASSNPGGSGNEQYF. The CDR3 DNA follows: TGTGCCAGCAGTAACCCCGGGGGGAGTGGGAACGAGCAGTACTTC.